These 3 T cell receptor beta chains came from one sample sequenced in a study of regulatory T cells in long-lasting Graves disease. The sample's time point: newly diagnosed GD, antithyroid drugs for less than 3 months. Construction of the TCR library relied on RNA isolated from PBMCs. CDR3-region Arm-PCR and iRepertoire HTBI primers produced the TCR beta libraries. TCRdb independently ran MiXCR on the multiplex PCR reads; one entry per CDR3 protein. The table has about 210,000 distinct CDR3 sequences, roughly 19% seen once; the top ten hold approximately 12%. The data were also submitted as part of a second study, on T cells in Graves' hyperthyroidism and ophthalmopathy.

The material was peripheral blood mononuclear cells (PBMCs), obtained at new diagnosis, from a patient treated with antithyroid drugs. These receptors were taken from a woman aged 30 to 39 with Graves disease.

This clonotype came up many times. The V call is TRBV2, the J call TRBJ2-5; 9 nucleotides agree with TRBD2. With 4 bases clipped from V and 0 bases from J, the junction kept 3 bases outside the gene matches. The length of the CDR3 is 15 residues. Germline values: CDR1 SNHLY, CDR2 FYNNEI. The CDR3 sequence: CASSGLADNQETQYF. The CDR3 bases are TGTGCCAGCAGTGGACTAGCGGACAACCAAGAGACCCAGTACTTC.

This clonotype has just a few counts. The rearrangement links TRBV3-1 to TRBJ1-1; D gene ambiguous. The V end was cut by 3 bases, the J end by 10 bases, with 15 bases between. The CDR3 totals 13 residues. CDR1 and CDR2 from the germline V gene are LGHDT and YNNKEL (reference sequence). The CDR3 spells CASSHQVGEGAFF. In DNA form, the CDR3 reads TGTGCCAGCAGCCACCAGGTTGGGGAGGGAGCTTTCTTT.

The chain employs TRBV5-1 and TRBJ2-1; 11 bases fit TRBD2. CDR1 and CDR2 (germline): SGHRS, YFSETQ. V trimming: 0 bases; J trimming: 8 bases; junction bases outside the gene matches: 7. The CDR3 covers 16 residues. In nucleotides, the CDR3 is TGCGCCAGCAGCTTGGGGCTAGCGGGAGGAGTAGATGAGCAGTTCTTC. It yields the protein CASSLGLAGGVDEQFF.